The 8 T cell receptor beta chains in this list originate from one sample, sequenced in a study of T cell repertoires in cytomegalovirus infection. MiXCR, applied by TCRdb to the reads, yields one record per CDR3 protein. Found here are about 900,000 distinct CDR3 sequences, 25% to 40% of them singletons; the top ten hold 13%. The antigens for these receptors are not known. The starting material was cultured CD8+ T cells from PBMCs, obtained from culture after CMV antigen stimulation. The receptors come from a human donor in good health (CMV status not recorded). Some clones in this sample may be carry-over from other donors' samples.

This chain uses TRBV20-1 with TRBJ1-6; D not certain. Germline V gives CDR1 DFQATT, CDR2 SNEGSKA (reference sequence). Trimming took 4 bases from V and 7 from J, leaving 17 bases between them. The CDR3 extends over 15 amino acids. CDR3 protein: CSAIPYGSVNSPLHF. The CDR3 DNA sequence: TGCAGTGCTATACCTTACGGGTCTGTAAATTCACCCCTCCACTTT.

Many counts were recorded for this clonotype. V is TRBV7-2 and J is TRBJ2-2; the match to TRBD2 covers 8 bases. This CDR3 is built from 15 residues. Germline CDR1 reads SGHTA; CDR2 reads FQGNSA. Trimming cost V 2 bases and J 3 bases; bases outside gene matches: 2. The CDR3 DNA sequence: TGTGCCAGCAGCTTACGGGGGGGCCACACCGGGGAGCTGTTTTTT. Protein sequence: CASSLRGGHTGELFF.

This clonotype showed up many times. The chain recombines TRBV7-2 with TRBJ2-1; D assignment may be TRBD1 or TRBD2 (5 bases each). This CDR3 has 16 amino acids. The germline V gene has CDR1 SGHTA and CDR2 FQGNSA. V was clipped by 0 bases and J by 3 bases, with 12 bases between them. CDR3 DNA: TGTGCCAGCAGCTTAGCGTTCCGGGGCGTCTACAATGAGCAGTTCTTC. Protein: CASSLAFRGVYNEQFF.

This sequence joins TRBV2 and TRBJ2-7, with D tentatively TRBD1 or TRBD2 (5 bases each). V lost 6 bases to trimming and J lost 2 bases, with 8 bases between them. CDR3 length: 12 amino acids. Per germline, CDR1 SNHLY and CDR2 FYNNEI. The CDR3 nucleotides read TGTGCCAGCAGACCGGGACCCTACGAGCAGTACGTC. Residues: CASRPGPYEQYV.

The CDR3 bases are TGTGCCATCACCGAACCTCGGGACCCAGACGGCTACAATGAGCAGTTCTTC. Encoded protein: CAITEPRDPDGYNEQFF. The chain recombines TRBV10-3 with TRBJ2-1; D possibly matches TRBD1 or TRBD2 (5 bases each). CDR1 is ENHRY and CDR2 is SYGVKD in the germline V gene. Trimming removed 7 bases from V and 3 bases from J, with 22 bases in between. The CDR3 sequence is 17 residues long.

The V gene is TRBV3-1, the J gene TRBJ2-5; D is unresolved. From germline, CDR1 is LGHDT and CDR2 YNNKEL (reference sequence). The CDR3 consists of 14 residues. Trimming shortened V by 1 base and J by 5 bases, and 11 bases separated the two germline ends. CDR3 protein: CASSQASVGETQYF. For the CDR3, the DNA is TGTGCCAGCAGCCAAGCGTCCGTCGGGGAGACCCAGTACTTC.

V is TRBV10-3 and J is TRBJ1-1, with D uncertain. CDR3 size: 15 residues. V lost 3 bases, J lost 3 bases, and 14 bases lay in between. Germline V CDR1 and CDR2: ENHRY, SYGVKD. The CDR3 bases are TGTGCCATCAGTGAACGCGAGGCGGACTACACTGAAGCTTTCTTT. It specifies CAISEREADYTEAFF.

This clonotype was counted at least ten times. The CDR3 nucleotides read TGCGCCAGCAGCTCCACCATTTCACGGTCCTACGAGCAGTACTTC. This codes for CASSSTISRSYEQYF. This sequence joins TRBV5-1 and TRBJ2-7, with D unresolved. This CDR3 has 15 amino acids. V lost 3 bases, J lost 1 base, and 14 bases lay in between. Germline values: CDR1 SGHRS, CDR2 YFSETQ. Full variable domain (missing parts from reference TRBV5-1 and TRBJ2-7): KAGVTQTPRYLIKTRGQQVTLSCSPISGHRSVSWYQQTPGQGLQFLFEYFSETQRNKGNFPGRFSGRQFSNSRSEMNVSTLELGDSALYLCASSSTISRSYEQYFGPGTRLTVT.